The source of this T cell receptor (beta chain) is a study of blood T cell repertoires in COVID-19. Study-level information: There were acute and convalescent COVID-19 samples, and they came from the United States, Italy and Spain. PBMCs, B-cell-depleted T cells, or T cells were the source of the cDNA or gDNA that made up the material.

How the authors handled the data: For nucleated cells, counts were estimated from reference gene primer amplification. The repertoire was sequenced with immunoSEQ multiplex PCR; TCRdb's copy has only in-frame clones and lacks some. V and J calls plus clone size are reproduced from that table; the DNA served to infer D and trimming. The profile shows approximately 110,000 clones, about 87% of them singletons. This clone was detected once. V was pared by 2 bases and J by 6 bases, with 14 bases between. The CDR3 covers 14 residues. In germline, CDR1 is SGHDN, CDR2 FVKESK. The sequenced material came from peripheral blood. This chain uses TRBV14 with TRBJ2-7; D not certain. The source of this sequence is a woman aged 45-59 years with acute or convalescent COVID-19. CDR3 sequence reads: CASSQLGSASEQYF. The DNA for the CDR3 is TGTGCCAGCAGCCAATTGGGCTCGGCCAGCGAGCAGTACTTC.